The 27 T cell receptor beta chains given below trace back to one sample, sequenced in a study of cytomegalovirus exposure and HLA in healthy donors. In the PCR, 60 Vbeta and 13 Jbeta primers were used. The table came from immunoSEQ multiplex PCR; TCRdb's copy has only in-frame clones and leaves some out. Of around 100,000 clones in the sample, 82% are singletons; the top ten hold 2% to 3%. What was sequenced was PBMCs. These receptors all come from a woman aged 18-29 years in good health and CMV-seronegative.

The CDR3 DNA reads as TGCAGCTGTCGAACAGCGAACACTGAAGCTTTCTTT. Amino acids: CSCRTANTEAFF. The genes are TRBV29-1 and TRBJ1-1; no clear D gene. The germline V gene has CDR1 SQVTM and CDR2 ANQGSEA. Between the trimmed V and J ends, which lost 8 bases and 1 base, there was a span of 11 bases. The CDR3 is 12 amino acids.

The V call is TRBV7-9, the J call TRBJ2-3; a weak D match, TRBD2 (6 bases). This CDR3 spans 17 amino acids. Trimming cost V 1 base and J 0 bases, with 14 bases left between them. Germline V gene data show CDR1 as SEHNR and CDR2 as FQNEAQ (reference sequence). CDR3 coding DNA: TGTGCCAGCAGCTTAGGGGGACTTTCCGTTAGCACAGATACGCAGTATTTT. It codes for CASSLGGLSVSTDTQYF.

This clone has a single count. The V gene is TRBV19, the J gene TRBJ2-3, with 7 bases fitting TRBD2. Germline CDR1 reads LNHDA; CDR2 reads SQIVND (reference sequence). Trimming took 1 base from V and 1 from J; bases not matched to a gene: 5. This CDR3 has 16 amino acids. This CDR3 reads CASSIVRGEGTDTQYF. CDR3 DNA: TGTGCCAGTAGTATAGTTCGGGGGGAGGGCACAGATACGCAGTATTTT.

The chain is built from TRBV7-8 and TRBJ2-1; 9 nucleotides match TRBD2. The CDR3 is made up of 15 amino acids. The germline gives CDR1 SGHVS, CDR2 FQNEAQ. Trimming removed 5 bases from V and 10 bases from J; junction bases left unmatched: 12. The CDR3: CASSATSGLSREQFF. DNA of the CDR3: TGTGCCAGCAGCGCAACTAGCGGGCTTTCGCGGGAGCAGTTCTTC.

The chain combines TRBV5-1 with TRBJ2-3; TRBD2 matches 7 bases. J gave up 5 bases and V 0 bases, and 9 bases lay outside the gene matches. This CDR3 region has 16 residues. Germline V lookup: CDR1 SGHRS, CDR2 YFSETQ. In DNA, the CDR3 is TGCGCCAGCAGCTTGGCCGGGGGAGTAGCGGGAGATACGCAGTATTTT. Amino acid sequence: CASSLAGGVAGDTQYF.

The gene calls are TRBV6-5 and TRBJ1-1, with TRBD1 as a possible D gene (6 bases). Germline V gene lookup returns CDR1 MNHEY and CDR2 SVGAGI. V was trimmed by 8 bases and J by 4 bases, leaving 14 bases between them. The CDR3 covers 13 residues. CDR3 residues: CASSKGGATEAFF. For the CDR3, the DNA is TGTGCCAGCTCCAAAGGGGGAGCCACTGAAGCTTTCTTT.

This clone came up once. The V and J genes are TRBV6-4 and TRBJ1-2, with D perhaps TRBD1 (5 bases). Germline assignment: CDR1 MRHNA and CDR2 SNTAGT. This CDR3 has 13 residues. V was pared by 3 bases and J by 4 bases, with 9 bases between. The CDR3: CASSEGLTYGYTF. The CDR3 nucleotides read TGTGCCAGCAGTGAGGGGCTTACCTATGGCTACACCTTC.

This clone was counted between two and nine times. The J gene is TRBJ1-1, the V gene TRBV27, with D possibly being TRBD1 (5 bases). V was pared by 0 bases and J by 6 bases, with 11 bases between. Germline V gives CDR1 MNHEY, CDR2 SMNVEV (reference sequence). This CDR3 contains 14 residues. CDR3 in DNA: TGTGCCAGCAGTTTATCTGGGTTAGGGGCTGAAGCTTTCTTT. This translates into CASSLSGLGAEAFF.

This sequence joins TRBV6-1 and TRBJ1-3; TRBD1 might be the D (6 bases). Judging by the DNA end, TRBJ2-2 fits better; the J call may be wrong. Germline loops: CDR1 MNHNS, CDR2 SASEGT. The CDR3 is 14 residues long. The CDR3 loop reads CASDLQGRTGELFF. CDR3 in DNA: TGTGCCAGCGATCTACAGGGTCGCACCGGGGAGCTGTTTTTT.

The V gene is TRBV19, the J gene TRBJ1-1; D unclear. Trimming pared 7 bases from V and 5 bases from J, leaving 17 bases between. CDR3 length: 14 residues. Germline CDR1 LNHDA, CDR2 SQIVND (reference sequence). The CDR3 coding sequence is TGTGCCAGTATTCCGTTTAGAGGAAAAACTGAAGCTTTCTTT. This translates into CASIPFRGKTEAFF.

The chain's CDR3 is CATSRWTGSPEQYF. The CDR3 region has the DNA TGTGCCACCAGCCGATGGACAGGGAGTCCCGAGCAGTACTTC. The chain joins TRBV15 to TRBJ2-7, with 8 bases identical to TRBD1. Losses at the gene ends were 5 bases for V and 6 bases for J; bases not matched to a gene: 9. The V gene's germline CDR1 is LNHNV and CDR2 YYDKDF (reference sequence). This CDR3 comprises 14 residues.

The V call is TRBV11-3, the J call TRBJ1-1; D not resolved. This CDR3 comprises 13 residues. CDR1 is SGHNT and CDR2 is YENEEA in the germline V gene. V was shortened by 1 base and J by 0 bases, with 3 bases between the two germline ends. The chain's CDR3 is CASSLAVNTEAFF. CDR3 DNA: TGTGCCAGCAGCTTAGCGGTGAACACTGAAGCTTTCTTT.

This clone was detected only once. The chain couples TRBV28 to TRBJ1-5; possibly TRBD1 for D (6 bases). Between the trimmed V and J ends, which lost 6 bases and 8 bases, there was a span of 23 bases. CDR3 size: 16 residues. Germline V gene sequence: CDR1 MDHEN, CDR2 SYDVKM. CDR3 nucleotide sequence: TGTGCCAGCAGGCCCAACGGCAGGGGAATGGGTGAGCCCCAGCATTTT. Encoded protein: CASRPNGRGMGEPQHF.

The V and J genes are TRBV29-1 and TRBJ2-4, with D possibly TRBD1 on 6 matching bases. This CDR3 contains 14 residues. The germline gives CDR1 SQVTM, CDR2 ANQGSEA. V was pared by 6 bases and J by 3 bases, with 15 bases between. CDR3 DNA sequence: TGCAGCGTCCTTCCCGGGACAAACAAAAACATTCAGTACTTC. This gives the protein CSVLPGTNKNIQYF.

The genes are TRBV5-6 and TRBJ1-5; D is uncertain. The CDR3 has 15 residues. Trimming stripped 1 base from V and 9 bases from J, with 17 bases between. The germline gives CDR1 SGHDT, CDR2 YYEEEE. CDR3 DNA sequence: TGTGCCAGCAGCTTGTCACGACAAAACCATCTGCCCCAGCATTTT. Its translation: CASSLSRQNHLPQHF.

This chain connects TRBV18 to TRBJ1-1; D perhaps matches TRBD1 (5 bases). The CDR3 has 15 residues. The germline V gene has CDR1 KGHSH and CDR2 LQKENI. V was trimmed by 3 bases and J by 0 bases, leaving 11 bases between them. The CDR3 DNA reads as TGTGCCAGCTCACCGATTCCAGGGATGAACACTGAAGCTTTCTTT. Translating gives CASSPIPGMNTEAFF.

V is TRBV4-1 and J is TRBJ1-1; perhaps TRBD1 as D (5 bases). The V and J ends lost 1 base and 0 bases respectively, with 12 bases between them. Germline lookup yields CDR1 MGHRA and CDR2 YSYEKL. The CDR3 is 16 amino acids. This chain's CDR3 is CASSQVIRTMNTEAFF. Written as DNA, the CDR3 is TGCGCCAGCAGCCAAGTTATCAGGACAATGAACACTGAAGCTTTCTTT.

The V gene is TRBV4-3, the J gene TRBJ2-3; 11 nucleotides match TRBD2. V lost 1 base and J lost 2; bases outside the gene matches: 5. Germline CDR1 is LGHNA and CDR2 is YSLEER. The CDR3 is made up of 17 amino acids. This CDR3 is CASSQALGLADTDTQYF. The CDR3 DNA follows: TGCGCCAGCAGCCAAGCCTTGGGACTAGCGGACACAGATACGCAGTATTTT.

DNA of the CDR3: TGTGCCAGCGGGACAGGGTTGACCGGGGAGCTGTTTTTT. This sequence encodes CASGTGLTGELFF. The genes are TRBV27 and TRBJ2-2; 9 bases agree with TRBD1. V lost 8 bases, J lost 5 bases, and 3 bases stayed unmatched. This CDR3 comprises 13 residues. Germline V gene lookup returns CDR1 MNHEY and CDR2 SMNVEV (reference sequence).

The chain links TRBV2 to TRBJ1-5; TRBD1 agrees at 8 bases. The length of the CDR3 is 16 residues. In germline, CDR1 is SNHLY, CDR2 FYNNEI. V shed 6 bases, J shed 10 bases, and the junction held 17 bases outside the gene matches. The CDR3 protein is CASSEKPSGGGSPQHF. CDR3 bases: TGTGCCAGCAGCGAGAAGCCGTCAGGGGGCGGGAGTCCCCAGCATTTT.

A remark on this clone: The junction shows a germline mismatch at one end, possibly a read error. This chain links TRBV25-1 with TRBJ1-2; 7 positions agree with TRBD1. The CDR3 spans 15 residues. From germline, CDR1 is MGHDK and CDR2 SYGVNS. The CDR3 DNA reads TGTGCCAGCAGCGCACAACAGGGGACCCCCTATGGCTGCACCTTC. It is translated as CASSAQQGTPYGCTF.

The gene calls are TRBV7-9 and TRBJ1-1; D may be TRBD1 (6 bases). V lost 0 bases, J lost 9 bases, and 8 bases lay in between. CDR3 length: 12 residues. The V gene's germline CDR1 is SEHNR and CDR2 FQNEAQ (reference sequence). The CDR3 sequence: CASSLAGGQAFF. In DNA form, the CDR3 reads TGTGCCAGCAGCTTAGCGGGGGGGCAAGCTTTCTTT.

The chain combines TRBV7-9 with TRBJ1-4; a possible D gene is TRBD1 (5 bases). The CDR3 consists of 13 residues. Germline V gene sequence: CDR1 SEHNR, CDR2 FQNEAQ (reference sequence). V was clipped by 5 bases and J by 10 bases, with 14 bases between them. CDR3 protein: CASSRGDYLKLFF. In DNA, the CDR3 is TGTGCCAGCAGCCGGGGGGACTATCTAAAACTGTTTTTT.

This clone appeared a few times. CDR3 sequence reads: CATVGQGGWTEAFF. CDR3 coding DNA: TGTGCCACCGTAGGACAGGGGGGGTGGACTGAAGCTTTCTTT. The V gene is TRBV6-5, the J gene TRBJ1-1, with 10 bases fitting TRBD1. The J segment lost 5 bases and the V segment lost 10 bases, leaving 10 bases of the junction unmatched. Germline CDR1 MNHEY, CDR2 SVGAGI. The CDR3 loop spans 14 amino acids.

V usage is TRBV28 and J usage is TRBJ2-3; D may be TRBD1 (6 bases). The germline V gene encodes CDR1 MDHEN and CDR2 SYDVKM. The CDR3 extends over 16 amino acids. V dropped 3 bases and J dropped 2 bases, with 15 bases sitting between them. The CDR3 DNA follows: TGTGCCAGCAGTTTGTATGGGACAAAGATCACAGATACGCAGTATTTT. Translating gives CASSLYGTKITDTQYF.

This chain connects TRBV5-1 to TRBJ2-7, with D possibly TRBD2 on 6 matching bases. V gave up 2 bases and J gave up 4 bases, with 10 bases separating them. Germline CDR1 SGHRS, CDR2 YFSETQ. This CDR3 comprises 13 residues. CDR3 sequence reads: CASSFAGTYEQYF. The CDR3, as DNA: TGCGCCAGCAGCTTTGCCGGGACTTACGAGCAGTACTTC. Combining the CDR3 with reference TRBV5-1 and TRBJ2-7 gives the whole variable domain KAGVTQTPRYLIKTRGQQVTLSCSPISGHRSVSWYQQTPGQGLQFLFEYFSETQRNKGNFPGRFSGRQFSNSRSEMNVSTLELGDSALYLCASSFAGTYEQYFGPGTRLTVT.

This rearrangement joins TRBV6-5 to TRBJ1-2, with no clear D. V lost 0 bases, J lost 6 bases, and 11 bases lay in between. Germline V gene data show CDR1 as MNHEY and CDR2 as SVGAGI. CDR3 length equals 14 residues. The CDR3 sequence: CASSYSTRINGYTF. DNA for the CDR3: TGTGCCAGCAGTTACTCTACCAGGATCAATGGCTACACCTTC.